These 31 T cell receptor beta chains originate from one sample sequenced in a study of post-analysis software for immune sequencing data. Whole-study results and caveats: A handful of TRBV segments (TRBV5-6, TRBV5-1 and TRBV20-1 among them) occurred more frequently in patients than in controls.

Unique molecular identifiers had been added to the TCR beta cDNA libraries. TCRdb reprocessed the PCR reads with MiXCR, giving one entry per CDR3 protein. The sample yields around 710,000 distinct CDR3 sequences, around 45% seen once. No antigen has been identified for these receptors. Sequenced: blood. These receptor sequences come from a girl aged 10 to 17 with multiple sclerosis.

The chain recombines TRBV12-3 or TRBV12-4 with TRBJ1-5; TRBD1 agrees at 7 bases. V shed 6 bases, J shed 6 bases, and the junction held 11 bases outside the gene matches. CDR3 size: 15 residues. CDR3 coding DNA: TGTGCCAGCAGCCGACCAGGGGGATTAAGTCAGCCCCAGCATTTT. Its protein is CASSRPGGLSQPQHF.

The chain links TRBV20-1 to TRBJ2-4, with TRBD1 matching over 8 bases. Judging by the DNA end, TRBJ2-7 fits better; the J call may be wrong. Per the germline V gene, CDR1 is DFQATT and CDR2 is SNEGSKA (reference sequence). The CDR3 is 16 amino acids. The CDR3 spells CSAIDGTGGSLYEQYF. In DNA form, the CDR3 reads TGCAGTGCTATTGACGGGACAGGAGGATCGTTATACGAGCAGTACTTC.

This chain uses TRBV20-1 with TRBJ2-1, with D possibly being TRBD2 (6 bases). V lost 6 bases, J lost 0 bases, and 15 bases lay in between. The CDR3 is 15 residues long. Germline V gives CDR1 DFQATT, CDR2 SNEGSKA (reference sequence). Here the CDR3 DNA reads TGCAGTGCCCCCGAGGCGGGAAGCTCCTACAATGAGCAGTTCTTC. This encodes CSAPEAGSSYNEQFF.

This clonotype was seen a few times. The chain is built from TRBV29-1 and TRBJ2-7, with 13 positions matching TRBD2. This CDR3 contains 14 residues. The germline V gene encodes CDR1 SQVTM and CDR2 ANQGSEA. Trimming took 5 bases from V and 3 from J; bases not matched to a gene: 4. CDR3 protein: CSVIGLAGDYEQYF. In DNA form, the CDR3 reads TGCAGCGTTATCGGACTAGCGGGAGACTACGAGCAGTACTTC.

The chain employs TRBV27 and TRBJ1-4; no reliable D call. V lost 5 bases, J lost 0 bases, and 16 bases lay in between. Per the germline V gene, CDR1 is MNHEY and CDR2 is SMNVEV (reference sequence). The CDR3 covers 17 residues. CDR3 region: CASSARLDGATNEKLFF. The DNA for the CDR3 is TGTGCCAGCAGTGCGCGGCTCGACGGAGCAACTAATGAAAAACTGTTTTTT.

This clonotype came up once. For the CDR3, the DNA is TGTGCCACCAGCAGCGGGCAGGGGGTCACTGAAGCTTTCTTT. Its translation is CATSSGQGVTEAFF. The chain carries TRBV15 and TRBJ1-1, with TRBD1 matching 7 bases. The CDR3 consists of 14 residues. V lost 3 bases, J lost 4 bases, and 5 bases stayed unmatched. Germline V CDR1 and CDR2: LNHNV, YYDKDF (reference sequence).

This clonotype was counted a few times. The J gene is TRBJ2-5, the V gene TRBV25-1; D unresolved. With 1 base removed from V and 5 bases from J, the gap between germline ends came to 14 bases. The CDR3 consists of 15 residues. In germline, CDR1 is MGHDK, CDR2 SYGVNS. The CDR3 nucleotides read TGTGCCAGCAGTGAATCGACACTCCCGAGGGAGACCCAGTACTTC. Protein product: CASSESTLPRETQYF.

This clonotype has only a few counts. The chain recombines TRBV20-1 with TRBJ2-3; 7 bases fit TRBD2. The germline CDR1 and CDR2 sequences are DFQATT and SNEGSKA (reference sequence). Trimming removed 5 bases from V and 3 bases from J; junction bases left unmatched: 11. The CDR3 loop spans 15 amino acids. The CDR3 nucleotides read TGCAGTGCTCCCCGTGCGGGAGTGGTTACAGATACGCAGTATTTT. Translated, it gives CSAPRAGVVTDTQYF.

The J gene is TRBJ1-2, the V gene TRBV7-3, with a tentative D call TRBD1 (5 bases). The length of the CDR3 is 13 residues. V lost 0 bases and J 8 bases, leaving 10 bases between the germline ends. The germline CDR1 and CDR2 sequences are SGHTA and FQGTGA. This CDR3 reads CASSLTGLWGYTF. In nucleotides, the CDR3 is TGTGCCAGCAGCTTAACGGGACTTTGGGGCTACACCTTC. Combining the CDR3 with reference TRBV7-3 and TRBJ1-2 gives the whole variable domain GAGVSQTPSNKVTEKGKYVELRCDPISGHTALYWYRQSLGQGPEFLIYFQGTGAADDSGLPNDRFFAVRPEGSVSTLKIQRTERGDSAVYLCASSLTGLWGYTFGSGTRLTVV.

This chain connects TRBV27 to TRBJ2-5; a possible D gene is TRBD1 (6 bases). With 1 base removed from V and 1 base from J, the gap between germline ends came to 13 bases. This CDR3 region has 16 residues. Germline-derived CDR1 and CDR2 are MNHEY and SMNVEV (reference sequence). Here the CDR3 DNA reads TGTGCCAGCAGTTTATTGACAGGTACTGGCCAAGAGACCCAGTACTTC. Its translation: CASSLLTGTGQETQYF.

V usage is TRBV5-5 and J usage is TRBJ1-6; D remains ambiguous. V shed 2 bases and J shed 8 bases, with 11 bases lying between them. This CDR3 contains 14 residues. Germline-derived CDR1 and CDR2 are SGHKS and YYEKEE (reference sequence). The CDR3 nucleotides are TGTGCCAGCAGCTTCTCGCCGTCGGATTCACCCCTCCACTTT. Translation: CASSFSPSDSPLHF.

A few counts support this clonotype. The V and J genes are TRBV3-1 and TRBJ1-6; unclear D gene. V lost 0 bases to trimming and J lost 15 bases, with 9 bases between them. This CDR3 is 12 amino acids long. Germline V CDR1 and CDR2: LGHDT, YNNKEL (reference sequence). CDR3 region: CASSQEGLDLHF. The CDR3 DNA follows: TGTGCCAGCAGCCAAGAAGGATTGGACCTCCACTTT. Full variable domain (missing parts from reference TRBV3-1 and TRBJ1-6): DTAVSQTPKYLVTQMGNDKSIKCEQNLGHDTMYWYKQDSKKFLKIMFSYNNKELIINETVPNRFSPKSPDKAHLNLHINSLELGDSAVYFCASSQEGLDLHFGNGTRLTVT.

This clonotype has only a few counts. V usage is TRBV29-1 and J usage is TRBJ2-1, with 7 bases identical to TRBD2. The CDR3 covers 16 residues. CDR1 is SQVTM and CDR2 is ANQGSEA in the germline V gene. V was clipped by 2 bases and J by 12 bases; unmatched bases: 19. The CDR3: CSVEMALARDWGGQFF. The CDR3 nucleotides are TGCAGCGTTGAAATGGCCTTGGCTAGGGATTGGGGGGGGCAGTTCTTC.

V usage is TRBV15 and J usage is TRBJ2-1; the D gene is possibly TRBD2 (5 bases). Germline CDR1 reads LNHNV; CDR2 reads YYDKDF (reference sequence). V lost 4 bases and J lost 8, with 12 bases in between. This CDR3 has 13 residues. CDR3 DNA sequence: TGTGCCACCAGCAACCCCCTCGGGGATGAGCAGTTCTTC. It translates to CATSNPLGDEQFF.

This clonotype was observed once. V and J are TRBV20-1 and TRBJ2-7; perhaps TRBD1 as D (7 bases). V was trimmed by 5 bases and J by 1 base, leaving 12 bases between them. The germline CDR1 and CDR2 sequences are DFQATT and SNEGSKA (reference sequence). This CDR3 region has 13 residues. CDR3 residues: CSASAGQSYEQYF. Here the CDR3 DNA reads TGCAGTGCTTCGGCGGGACAGTCCTACGAGCAGTACTTC.

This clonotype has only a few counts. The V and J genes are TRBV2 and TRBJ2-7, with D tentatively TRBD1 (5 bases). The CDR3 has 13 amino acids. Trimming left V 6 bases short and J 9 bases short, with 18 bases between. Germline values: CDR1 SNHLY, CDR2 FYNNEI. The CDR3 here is CASSAPDRGRQYF. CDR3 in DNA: TGTGCCAGCAGCGCCCCCGATAGGGGTAGGCAGTACTTC. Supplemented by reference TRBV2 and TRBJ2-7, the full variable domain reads EPEVTQTPSHQVTQMGQEVILRCVPISNHLYFYWYRQILGQKVEFLVSFYNNEISEKSEIFDDQFSVERPDGSNFTLKIRSTKLEDSAMYFCASSAPDRGRQYFGPGTRLTVT.

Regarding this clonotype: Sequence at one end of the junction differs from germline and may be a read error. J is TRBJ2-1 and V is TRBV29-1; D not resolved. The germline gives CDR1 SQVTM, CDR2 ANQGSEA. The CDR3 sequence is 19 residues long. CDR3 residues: CSVEGSWASGITTYNEQFF. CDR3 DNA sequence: TGCAGTGTTGAAGGATCTTGGGCCAGTGGGATAACTACTTACAATGAGCAGTTCTTC.

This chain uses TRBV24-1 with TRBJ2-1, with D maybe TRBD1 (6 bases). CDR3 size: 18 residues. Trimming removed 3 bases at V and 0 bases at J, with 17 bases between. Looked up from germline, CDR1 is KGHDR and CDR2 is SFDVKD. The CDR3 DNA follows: TGTGCCACCAGTGATGCCGACAGGAGCCTTAGCTCCTACAATGAGCAGTTCTTC. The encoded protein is CATSDADRSLSSYNEQFF.

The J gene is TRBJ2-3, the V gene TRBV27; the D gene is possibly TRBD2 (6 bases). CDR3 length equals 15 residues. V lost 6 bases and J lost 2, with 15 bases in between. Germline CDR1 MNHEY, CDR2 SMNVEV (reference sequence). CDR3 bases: TGTGCCAGCAGCCCTGAAGCGGGCACCACAGATACGCAGTATTTT. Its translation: CASSPEAGTTDTQYF.

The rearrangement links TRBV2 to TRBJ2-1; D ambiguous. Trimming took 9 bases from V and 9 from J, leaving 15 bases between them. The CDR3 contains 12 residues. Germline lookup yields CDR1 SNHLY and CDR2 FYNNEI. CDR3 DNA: TGTGCCAGTATAGGAGAGTCGGGTGAGCAGTTCTTC. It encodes CASIGESGEQFF.

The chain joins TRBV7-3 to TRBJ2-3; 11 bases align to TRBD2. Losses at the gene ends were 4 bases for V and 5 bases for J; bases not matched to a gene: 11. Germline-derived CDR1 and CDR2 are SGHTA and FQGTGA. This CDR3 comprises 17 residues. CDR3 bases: TGTGCCAGCAGCTCAACCGGGACTAGCGGCATAAAAGATACGCAGTATTTT. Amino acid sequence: CASSSTGTSGIKDTQYF.

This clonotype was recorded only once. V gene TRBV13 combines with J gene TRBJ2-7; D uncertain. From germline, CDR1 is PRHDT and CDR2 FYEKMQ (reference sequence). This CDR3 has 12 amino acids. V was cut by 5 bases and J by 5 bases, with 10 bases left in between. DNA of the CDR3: TGTGCCAGCAGCGTCGGTACTGACGAGCAGTACTTC. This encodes CASSVGTDEQYF.

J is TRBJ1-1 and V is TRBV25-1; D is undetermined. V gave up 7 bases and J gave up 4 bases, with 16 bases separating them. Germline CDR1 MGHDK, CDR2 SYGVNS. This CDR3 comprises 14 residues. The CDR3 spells CASTAVGLSTEAFF. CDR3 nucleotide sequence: TGTGCCAGCACCGCGGTAGGGCTTAGCACTGAAGCTTTCTTT.

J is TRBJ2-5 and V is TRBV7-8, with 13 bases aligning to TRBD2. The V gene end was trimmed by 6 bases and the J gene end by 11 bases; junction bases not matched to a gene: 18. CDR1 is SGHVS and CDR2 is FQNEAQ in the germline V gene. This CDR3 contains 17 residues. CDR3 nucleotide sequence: TGTGCCAGCAGACCCTACGGACTAGCGGGAGCCAACAATGAGCAGTACTTC. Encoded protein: CASRPYGLAGANNEQYF.

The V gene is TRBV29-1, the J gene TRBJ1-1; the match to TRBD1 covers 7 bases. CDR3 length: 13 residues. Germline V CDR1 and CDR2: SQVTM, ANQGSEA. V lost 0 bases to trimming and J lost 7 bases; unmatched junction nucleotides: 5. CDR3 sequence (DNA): TGCAGCGTTGAAGAAGGGGGCTGGGGTGAAGCTTTCTTT. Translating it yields CSVEEGGWGEAFF.

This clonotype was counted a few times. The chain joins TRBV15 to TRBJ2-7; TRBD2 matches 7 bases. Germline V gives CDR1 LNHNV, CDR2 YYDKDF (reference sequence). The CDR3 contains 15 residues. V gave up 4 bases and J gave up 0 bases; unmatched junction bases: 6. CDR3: CATSTRSGISYEQYF. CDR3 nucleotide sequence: TGTGCCACCAGCACCCGGAGCGGGATCTCCTACGAGCAGTACTTC.

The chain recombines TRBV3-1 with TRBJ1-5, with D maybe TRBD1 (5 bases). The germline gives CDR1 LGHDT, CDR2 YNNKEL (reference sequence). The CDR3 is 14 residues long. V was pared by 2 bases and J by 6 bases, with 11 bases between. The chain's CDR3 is CASSQKAGRQPQHF. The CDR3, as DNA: TGTGCCAGCAGCCAAAAGGCAGGGCGTCAGCCCCAGCATTTT.

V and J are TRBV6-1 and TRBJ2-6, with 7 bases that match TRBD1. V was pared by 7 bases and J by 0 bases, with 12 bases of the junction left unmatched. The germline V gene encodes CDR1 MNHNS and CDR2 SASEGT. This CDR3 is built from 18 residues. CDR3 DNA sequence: TGTGCCAGCATCAACTCGGGACAGTCTTTCTCTGGGGCCAACGTCCTGACTTTC. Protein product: CASINSGQSFSGANVLTF.

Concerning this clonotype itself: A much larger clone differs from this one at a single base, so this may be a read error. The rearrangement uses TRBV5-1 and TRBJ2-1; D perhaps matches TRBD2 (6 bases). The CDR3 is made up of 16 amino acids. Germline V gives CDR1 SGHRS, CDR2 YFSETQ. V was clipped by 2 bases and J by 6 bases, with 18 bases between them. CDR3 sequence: CASSLTAGDGRNEQFF. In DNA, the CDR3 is TGCGCCAGCAGCTTAACAGCGGGCGATGGGCGCAATGAGCAGTTCTTC. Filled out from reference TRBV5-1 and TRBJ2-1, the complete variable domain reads KAGVTQTPRYLIKTRGQQVTLSCSPISGHRSVSWYQQTPGQGLQFLFEYFSETQRNKGNFPGRFSGRQFSNSRSEMNVSTLELGDSALYLCASSLTAGDGRNEQFFGPGTRLTVL.

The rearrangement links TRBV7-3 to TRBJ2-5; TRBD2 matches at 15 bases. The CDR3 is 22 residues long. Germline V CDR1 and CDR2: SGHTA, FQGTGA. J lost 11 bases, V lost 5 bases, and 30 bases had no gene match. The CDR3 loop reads CASSPRGFPGTSGRITYNEQYF. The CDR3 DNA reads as TGTGCCAGCAGCCCAAGAGGGTTTCCCGGGACTAGCGGGAGGATCACCTACAATGAGCAGTACTTC.

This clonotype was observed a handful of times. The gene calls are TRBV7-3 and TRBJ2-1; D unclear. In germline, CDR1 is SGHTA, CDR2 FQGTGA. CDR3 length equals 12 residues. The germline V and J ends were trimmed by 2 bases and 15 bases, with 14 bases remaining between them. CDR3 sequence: CASSLYQEELFF. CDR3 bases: TGTGCCAGCAGCTTATACCAGGAAGAATTGTTCTTC.